Below are 9 T cell receptor beta chains sequenced from a single sample in a study of cytomegalovirus exposure and HLA in healthy donors. Both 60 Vbeta primers and 13 Jbeta primers went into the PCR. The assay was immunoSEQ multiplex PCR, and TCRdb's table has in-frame clones only and misses some. This table has about 130,000 clones, 8% to 9.5% appearing once. The sequenced sample consisted of PBMCs. The receptors stem from a man aged 40-49 years in good health and CMV-seronegative.

CDR3 in amino acids: CASSIRGREQPQHF. The CDR3 DNA sequence: TGTGCCAGTAGTATCAGGGGCCGAGAACAGCCCCAGCATTTT. This sequence joins TRBV19 and TRBJ1-5; D is possibly TRBD1 (6 bases). V gave up 3 bases and J gave up 7 bases, with 13 bases separating them. Germline V CDR1 and CDR2: LNHDA, SQIVND (reference sequence). The CDR3 contains 14 residues.

The V call is TRBV21-1, the J call TRBJ2-1; TRBD2, the D gene given by the table, was not confirmed from the DNA. TRBV21-1 is given as a pseudogene. The CDR3 has 17 residues. CDR3 sequence reads: CASSENPRRNSGNEQFF. CDR3 DNA sequence: TGTGCCAGCAGCGAAAACCCCCGGAGGAATAGTGGCAATGAGCAGTTCTTC.

This clone was observed a few times. The chain links TRBV7-6 to TRBJ1-6; 11 bases match TRBD1. J gave up 10 bases and V 1 base, and 3 bases lay outside the gene matches. Germline-derived CDR1 and CDR2 are SGHVS and FNYEAQ. The CDR3 is 15 amino acids. The CDR3 DNA reads TGTGCCAGCAGCTTAGGAGGACAGGGGGCCTCACCCCTCCACTTT. This translates into CASSLGGQGASPLHF. Complete variable domain (other parts from reference TRBV7-6 and TRBJ1-6): GAGVSQSPRYKVTKRGQDVALRCDPISGHVSLYWYRQALGQGPEFLTYFNYEAQQDKSGLPNDRFSAERPEGSISTLTIQRTEQRDSAMYRCASSLGGQGASPLHFGNGTRLTVT.

This clone has just a few counts. V gene TRBV6-6 combines with J gene TRBJ2-7, with D perhaps matching TRBD2 (6 bases). Germline CDR1 and CDR2: MNHNY and SVGAGI (reference sequence). V lost 5 bases and J lost 1, with 12 bases in between. The CDR3 spans 14 residues. This CDR3 reads CASSGNLASYEQYF. CDR3 nucleotide sequence: TGTGCCAGCAGTGGGAACCTAGCGTCCTACGAGCAGTACTTC.

The chain combines TRBV6-5 with TRBJ1-1; D gene uncertain. CDR1 is MNHEY and CDR2 is SVGAGI in the germline V gene. Trimming removed 0 bases at V and 5 bases at J, with 10 bases between. The CDR3 runs 14 residues. The DNA for the CDR3 is TGTGCCAGCAGTTACTCGATCTCGGGGACTGAAGCTTTCTTT. Protein product: CASSYSISGTEAFF.

The rearrangement joins TRBV7-9 to TRBJ2-1; TRBD2 might be the D (6 bases). This CDR3 is 19 amino acids long. V lost 2 bases to trimming and J lost 0 bases, with 20 bases between them. Germline CDR1 SEHNR, CDR2 FQNEAQ (reference sequence). The CDR3 loop is CASSLNGWRVRASYNEQFF. CDR3 nucleotide sequence: TGTGCCAGCAGCTTAAACGGTTGGAGGGTCAGAGCCTCCTACAATGAGCAGTTCTTC.

This clone was seen a few times. The gene calls are TRBV29-1 and TRBJ2-7; D may be TRBD2 (6 bases). Trimming pared 6 bases from V and 3 bases from J, leaving 9 bases between. Germline CDR1 SQVTM, CDR2 ANQGSEA. The CDR3 consists of 11 residues. CDR3 nucleotides: TGCAGCGTGCGGGACGACTACGAGCAGTACTTC. This codes for CSVRDDYEQYF.

The V gene is TRBV28, the J gene TRBJ1-5; TRBD1 might be the D (6 bases). The V and J ends lost 6 bases and 4 bases respectively, with 19 bases between them. CDR3 length: 16 amino acids. Germline CDR1 reads MDHEN; CDR2 reads SYDVKM. CDR3 protein: CASRETTGGGNQPQHF. CDR3 nucleotides: TGTGCCAGCAGAGAAACGACAGGCGGCGGAAATCAGCCCCAGCATTTT.

Here the CDR3 reads CASEGGGVGTDTQYF. CDR3 in DNA: TGTGCCAGCGAAGGCGGGGGAGTGGGCACAGATACGCAGTATTTT. The rearrangement joins TRBV19 to TRBJ2-3; 7 bases fit TRBD2. Germline CDR1 is LNHDA and CDR2 is SQIVND (reference sequence). Trimming took 9 bases from V and 1 from J; bases not matched to a gene: 10. The CDR3 covers 15 residues.